The sequence of this TCR beta chain was determined in a study of cytomegalovirus exposure and HLA in healthy donors. Study-wide results and caveats: The CMV antigen specificity of a few CMV-associated chains was confirmed through in vitro analysis. Later, an analysis found that TCR clusters from the first cohort tended to co-occur in the 120 validation repertoires. There were under 200 TCR beta chains listed as cytomegalovirus-associated.

Sequencing used immunoSEQ multiplex PCR; TCRdb keeps in-frame clones, though not all of them. In the table there are around 150,000 clones, 84% of which are singletons. Germline V gives CDR1 MDHEN, CDR2 SYDVKM. Trimming pared 1 base from V and 1 base from J, leaving 13 bases between. The CDR3 has 16 residues. Concerning this clone: The target antigen is unknown.

The TCR originated in a man younger than 45 in good health and CMV-seropositive. This chain links TRBV28 with TRBJ2-5, with TRBD2 as a possible D gene (6 bases). Specimen: PBMCs. DNA for the CDR3: TGTGCCAGCAGTTTATCTCCCGGGACTCTCCAAGAGACCCAGTACTTC. This encodes CASSLSPGTLQETQYF.